This TCR beta chain was recorded in a study of OX40 agonist ivuxolimab in advanced cancers. Describing the broader study: Ivuxolimab was an agonistic, fully human IgG2 monoclonal antibody directed against OX40 (CD134), a costimulatory receptor. The point of sequencing TCRbeta in the periphery was to test whether ivuxolimab changed TCR sequence diversity and drove clonal T-cell expansion. The monotherapy dose-escalation portion (N of about 47 patients) of the phase I ivuxolimab trial is reported in the paper. Intravenous ivuxolimab was administered to patients every 2 weeks at six dose levels: 0.01, 0.1, 0.3, 1.5, 3 and 10 mg/kg. Prior anti-PD-1, anti-PD-L1 or anti-CTLA-4 therapy was permitted, and approximately 40% of dose-escalation patients had received checkpoint inhibitors. In the dose-escalation cohort, 70% to 85% of patients were male, and the mean age was roughly 60 years with a range of roughly 23 to 79. Partial responses occurred in three dose-escalation patients: two with cutaneous melanoma and one with hepatocellular carcinoma. Among the 52 dose-escalation patients, 19 had hepatocellular carcinoma, roughly 15 melanoma, 9 renal cell carcinoma and 9 head and neck cancer. The study at large found these results: Antigen specificity was not determined for the clonally expanded peripheral T cells. At doses of 0.1 to 3.0 mg/kg, clonal expansion of both CD4+ and CD8+ blood T cells was observed from baseline to week 6. In the 0.1-3.0 mg/kg groups, partial responders had among the lowest normalized peripheral clonal expansion, particularly in CD8+ T cells. Low levels of normalized T-cell clonal expansion were also seen in some patients who did not respond. On average, CD8+ T cells showed more expanded clones than CD4+ T cells after ivuxolimab.

For sequencing of the TCRbeta CDR3 region, genomic DNA was extracted from the sorted cells. TCRbeta CDR3 regions were sequenced using the immunoSEQ Assay. Not all clones reach the TCRdb copy of this immuneACCESS table, which keeps in-frame sequences only. Checked studies attribute under half of the gap to unresolved V genes and leave the rest unexplained. In this sample the table shows fewer than 80,000 clones, 77% of which occur a single time. The top ten hold over 1.5% of the sample. Points on this clone: It has no known antigen specificity. No per-base quality is available; no much larger clone lies one base away.

The CDR3 numbers 15 residues from cysteine through phenylalanine. Only the CDR3 portion is preserved as DNA: 45 bases, with reading frame beginning at the first base. In the germline V gene, CDR1 corresponds to SGDLS and CDR2 to YYNGEE. Relative to germline, V is missing 3 bases and J is missing 0 bases, with 3 bases of the junction outside any gene match. The trial excluded patients who had a history of autoimmune disease or were on systemic immunosuppression. In every dose cohort, peripheral blood was drawn for TCR sequencing at baseline, cycle 4 day 1, and cycle 7 day 1. Samples came from an open-label, multicenter, first-in-human phase I dose-escalation trial of ivuxolimab. Adults with locally advanced or metastatic melanoma, renal cell, hepatocellular, or head and neck squamous cell carcinoma were enrolled in the trial. CD4+ and CD8+ T cells were sorted separately from peripheral blood before TCR sequencing.

The sequence derives from an adult with an advanced solid tumor such as melanoma, head and neck, liver or kidney cancer. The chain uses TRBV9 and TRBJ2-3, with 8 central nucleotides matching TRBD2. Material: CD4+ or CD8+ T cells sorted from blood, obtained in a trial of the OX40 agonist ivuxolimab. The CDR3 reads as follows: CASSARGESTDTQYF. The sequenced DNA is TGTGCCAGCAGCGCGCGGGGGGAAAGCACAGATACGCAGTATTTT.